This T cell receptor beta chain was documented in a study of T-cell reconstitution after alpha-beta-depleted transplantation in children. During its preparation, the TCRbeta library received unique molecular identifiers. TCRdb called the PCR reads again in MiXCR, with one record for every CDR3 protein. The sample has approximately 590,000 distinct CDR3 sequences, about 10% seen once; the top ten hold about 4.3%. V shed 4 bases, J shed 0 bases, and the junction held 10 bases outside the gene matches. CDR1 is SGHRS, CDR2 YFSETQ, per germline. CDR3 size: 18 residues. The sample consisted of PBMCs from the stem cell graft donor, taken from the stem cell graft. This clonotype was obtained from a human donor who donated a stem cell graft to a child with acute myeloid leukemia. This chain links TRBV5-1 with TRBJ2-6; TRBD1 aligns across 7 bases. The CDR3 DNA reads TGCGCCAGCAGCAGATACGGGACAGCTCGCTCTGGGGCCAACGTCCTGACTTTC. Residues: CASSRYGTARSGANVLTF.